This section outlines one TCR beta chain sequence together with its context. The sample is drawn from a study of PD-1 blockade in classical Hodgkin lymphoma. All the patients suffered relapse after autologous stem cell transplantation, and brentuximab vedotin exposure differed. CDR1 LGHNA and CDR2 YSLEER come from the germline V gene. V lost 0 bases to trimming and J lost 0 bases, with 8 bases between them. CDR3 length: 15 amino acids. The repertoire was sequenced with immunoSEQ multiplex PCR; TCRdb's copy has only in-frame clones and lacks some. The top ten clones hold under 8% of a sample with under 110,000 clones, roughly 90% of them seen once.

The sample here was peripheral blood mononuclear cells (PBMCs), taken before the second cycle of nivolumab. The chain recombines TRBV4-3 with TRBJ1-2; no firm D call. The sequence was collected from a human donor with classical Hodgkin lymphoma. Here the CDR3 reads CASSQDGGPNYGYTF. The CDR3 DNA follows: TGCGCCAGCAGCCAAGATGGCGGCCCTAACTATGGCTACACCTTC.